These T cell receptor beta chains were read from a single sample in a study of blood T cell repertoires in COVID-19. The protocol was immunoSEQ multiplex PCR, while the TCRdb copy is restricted to in-frame clones and leaves out a portion. This table holds about 260,000 clones, roughly 86% found once. The sequenced sample consisted of peripheral blood. The receptors here all came from a woman between 50 and 59 years old with acute or convalescent COVID-19. CDR3s include the opening cysteine and the closing phenylalanine or tryptophan. Fields, in order: J gene, clone size, V gene, D gene, CDR3 protein, CDR3 DNA. The D gene is left open where the match is weak. Where a row states a size, it is once, few, many or the class of an expanded clone; other rows omit it.

J: TRBJ1-6
size: NA
V: TRBV27
D: TRBD1
CDR3: CASSLGQVSNSPLHF
DNA: TGTGCCAGCAGCCTCGGACAGGTGTCGAATTCACCCCTCCACTTT

J: TRBJ1-2
size: NA
V: TRBV28
D: TRBD1
CDR3: CASSSPGTGYGYTF
DNA: TGTGCCAGCAGCAGCCCCGGGACAGGTTATGGCTACACCTTC

J: TRBJ2-5
size: NA
V: TRBV27
D: NA
CDR3: CASSPPRGTQYF
DNA: TGTGCCAGCAGTCCCCCCCGGGGGACCCAGTACTTC

J: TRBJ2-2
size: NA
V: TRBV6-4
D: NA
CDR3: CASSVEAGTTGELFF
DNA: TGTGCCAGCAGTGTTGAGGCGGGAACGACCGGGGAGCTGTTTTTT

J: TRBJ1-1
size: NA
V: TRBV28
D: TRBD1
CDR3: CASSEQGLPEAFF
DNA: TGTGCCAGCAGTGAACAGGGGCTCCCCGAAGCTTTCTTT

J: TRBJ1-4
size: NA
V: TRBV2
D: TRBD1
CDR3: CASTARDSNEKLFF
DNA: TGTGCCAGCACCGCCCGGGACAGCAATGAAAAACTGTTTTTT

J: TRBJ2-7
size: once
V: TRBV5-4
D: NA
CDR3: CASSLGGVVYEQYF
DNA: TGTGCCAGCAGCTTGGGCGGGGTCGTTTACGAGCAGTACTTC

J: TRBJ1-1
size: NA
V: TRBV18
D: NA
CDR3: CASSPPTRTENTEAFF
DNA: TGTGCCAGCTCACCACCGACGCGGACAGAGAACACTGAAGCTTTCTTT

J: TRBJ2-1
size: NA
V: TRBV25-1
D: NA
CDR3: CASSRGGLGSYNEQFF
DNA: TGTGCCAGCAGCCGGGGAGGTCTCGGTTCCTACAATGAGCAGTTCTTC

J: TRBJ1-1
size: NA
V: TRBV18
D: TRBD1
CDR3: CASSSQGARTEAFF
DNA: TGTGCCAGCTCATCACAGGGGGCGCGAACTGAAGCTTTCTTT

J: TRBJ1-1
size: NA
V: TRBV30
D: NA
CDR3: CAREQGAEAFF
DNA: TGTGCCAGAGAACAGGGCGCTGAAGCTTTCTTT

J: TRBJ2-7
size: NA
V: TRBV3-1/TRBV3-2
D: NA
CDR3: CASSQGSGRINEQYF
DNA: TGTGCCAGCAGCCAAGGTTCGGGGAGGATAAACGAGCAGTACTTC

J: TRBJ1-3
size: NA
V: TRBV28
D: NA
CDR3: CASSTQGPSDTIYF
DNA: TGTGCCAGCAGTACACAGGGTCCAAGTGACACCATATATTTT

J: TRBJ2-4
size: NA
V: TRBV18
D: TRBD2
CDR3: CASSPLLAGGPQNIQYF
DNA: TGTGCCAGCTCACCCCTACTAGCGGGAGGGCCCCAAAACATTCAGTACTTC

J: TRBJ2-6
size: NA
V: TRBV7-9
D: NA
CDR3: CASSLEGAAGANVLTF
DNA: TGTGCCAGCAGCTTAGAAGGGGCAGCAGGGGCCAACGTCCTGACTTTC

J: TRBJ2-7
size: NA
V: TRBV20-1
D: NA
CDR3: CSANYLYEQYF
DNA: TGCAGTGCTAATTATCTGTACGAGCAGTACTTC

J: TRBJ1-3
size: NA
V: TRBV9
D: NA
CDR3: CASSDRLLAGNTIYF
DNA: TGTGCCAGCAGCGACCGACTTCTTGCCGGAAACACCATATATTTT

J: TRBJ1-2
size: NA
V: TRBV5-5
D: NA
CDR3: CASSSGGGNGYTF
DNA: TGTGCCAGCAGCTCGGGGGGTGGGAATGGCTACACCTTC

J: TRBJ1-2
size: NA
V: TRBV11-2
D: NA
CDR3: CASSLDARTLNYGYTF
DNA: TGTGCCAGCAGCTTAGATGCCCGGACTCTTAACTATGGCTACACCTTC

J: TRBJ2-3
size: NA
V: TRBV24-1
D: TRBD2
CDR3: CATSDSQRENTDTQYF
DNA: TGTGCCACCAGTGATTCCCAGCGGGAGAACACAGATACGCAGTATTTT

J: TRBJ2-1
size: NA
V: TRBV28
D: TRBD2
CDR3: CASSYQRGGRSDEQFF
DNA: TGTGCCAGCAGTTATCAAAGGGGCGGGAGATCGGATGAGCAGTTCTTC

J: TRBJ1-1
size: NA
V: TRBV11-3
D: NA
CDR3: CASSPNVNTEAFF
DNA: TGTGCCAGCAGCCCCAATGTGAACACTGAAGCTTTCTTT

J: TRBJ2-1
size: NA
V: TRBV7-8
D: NA
CDR3: CASSLARAGKSYNEQFF
DNA: TGTGCCAGCAGCTTAGCGAGGGCGGGAAAGTCCTACAATGAGCAGTTCTTC

J: TRBJ2-7
size: once
V: TRBV7-2
D: TRBD2
CDR3: CASSLGTSAPYEQYF
DNA: TGTGCCAGCAGCTTAGGGACTAGCGCCCCCTACGAGCAGTACTTC

J: TRBJ1-1
size: NA
V: TRBV5-5
D: TRBD1
CDR3: CASSPWDSLNTEAFF
DNA: TGTGCCAGCAGCCCCTGGGACAGTCTGAACACTGAAGCTTTCTTT

J: TRBJ2-7
size: NA
V: TRBV6-5
D: NA
CDR3: CASSRVKYEQYF
DNA: TGTGCCAGCTCGCGGGTTAAGTACGAGCAGTACTTC

J: TRBJ1-5
size: once
V: TRBV19
D: TRBD1
CDR3: CATWDRTVNQPQHF
DNA: TGTGCCACCTGGGACAGGACCGTCAATCAGCCCCAGCATTTT

J: TRBJ1-4
size: NA
V: TRBV3-1/TRBV3-2
D: TRBD1
CDR3: CASSRRTGAEKLFF
DNA: TGTGCCAGCAGCCGCCGGACAGGGGCTGAAAAACTGTTTTTT

J: TRBJ2-7
size: NA
V: TRBV10-3
D: TRBD2
CDR3: CAISDLWGGSYEQYF
DNA: TGTGCCATCAGTGACTTGTGGGGCGGGAGTTACGAGCAGTACTTC

J: TRBJ2-7
size: NA
V: TRBV28
D: TRBD2
CDR3: CASSLLGLASRSSYEQYF
DNA: TGTGCCAGCAGTTTACTTGGACTAGCTTCTCGAAGCTCCTACGAGCAGTACTTC

J: TRBJ1-1
size: NA
V: TRBV18
D: TRBD1
CDR3: CASSLGQGGYTEAFF
DNA: TGTGCCAGCTCACTCGGACAGGGAGGCTACACTGAAGCTTTCTTT

J: TRBJ1-4
size: NA
V: TRBV4-3
D: NA
CDR3: CASSQLDRIAMTNEKLFF
DNA: TGCGCCAGCAGCCAACTAGACAGGATAGCAATGACTAATGAAAAACTGTTTTTT

J: TRBJ1-2
size: NA
V: TRBV7-2
D: TRBD1
CDR3: CASSIPGQVGEEGYTF
DNA: TGTGCCAGCAGCATTCCGGGACAGGTAGGGGAAGAAGGCTACACCTTC

J: TRBJ1-2
size: few
V: TRBV20-1
D: TRBD1
CDR3: CSAGTEPGYTF
DNA: TGCAGTGCCGGGACAGAACCTGGCTACACCTTC

J: TRBJ2-7
size: NA
V: TRBV21-1
D: NA
CDR3: CASSGIAFPRPGQGQGAHEQYF
DNA: TGTGCCAGCAGCGGGATCGCTTTCCCTCGTCCGGGGCAGGGACAGGGGGCCCACGAGCAGTACTTC

J: TRBJ1-5
size: NA
V: TRBV21-1
D: NA
CDR3: CASSNQAARYQPQHF
DNA: TGTGCCAGCAGCAACCAGGCAGCCAGATATCAGCCCCAGCATTTT

J: TRBJ2-2
size: NA
V: TRBV6-5
D: TRBD1
CDR3: CASRTGQSNTGELFF
DNA: TGTGCCAGCAGGACGGGACAGTCGAACACCGGGGAGCTGTTTTTT

J: TRBJ2-7
size: NA
V: TRBV5-1
D: TRBD1
CDR3: CASSPGQGGNEQYF
DNA: TGCGCCAGCAGCCCCGGACAGGGGGGTAACGAGCAGTACTTC

J: TRBJ2-3
size: NA
V: TRBV2
D: TRBD1
CDR3: CASSEIGQGSTDTQYF
DNA: TGTGCCAGCAGTGAAATCGGACAGGGGAGCACAGATACGCAGTATTTT

J: TRBJ1-2
size: once
V: TRBV2
D: NA
CDR3: CASSEWGGGGYTF
DNA: TGTGCCAGCAGTGAATGGGGTGGGGGGGGCTACACCTTC

J: TRBJ2-3
size: NA
V: TRBV28
D: TRBD2
CDR3: CASSLLAGVSTDTQYF
DNA: TGTGCCAGCAGTTTATTAGCGGGAGTATCGACAGATACGCAGTATTTT

J: TRBJ2-3
size: NA
V: TRBV19
D: TRBD1
CDR3: CASSRQGDNTDTQYF
DNA: TGTGCCAGTAGTAGACAGGGAGATAACACAGATACGCAGTATTTT

J: TRBJ1-5
size: NA
V: TRBV3-1/TRBV3-2
D: NA
CDR3: CASSPRPSGPQHF
DNA: TGTGCCAGCAGCCCACGGCCCTCGGGGCCCCAGCATTTT

J: TRBJ2-7
size: NA
V: TRBV6-5
D: NA
CDR3: CASSYSTGAREQYF
DNA: TGTGCCAGCAGTTACTCGACGGGAGCGCGCGAGCAGTACTTC

J: TRBJ1-2
size: NA
V: TRBV7-6
D: NA
CDR3: CASSPLSQGNYGYTF
DNA: TGTGCCAGCAGCCCTTTGTCACAGGGAAACTATGGCTACACCTTC

J: TRBJ1-4
size: NA
V: TRBV5-6
D: NA
CDR3: CASSGQSNEKLFF
DNA: TGTGCCAGCAGCGGACAGTCTAATGAAAAACTGTTTTTT

J: TRBJ1-4
size: NA
V: TRBV7-9
D: NA
CDR3: CASSLSRGNEKLFF
DNA: TGTGCCAGCAGCTTAAGCAGGGGAAATGAAAAACTGTTTTTT

J: TRBJ2-5
size: NA
V: TRBV24-1
D: TRBD1
CDR3: CATHGQGETQYF
DNA: TGTGCCACCCATGGACAGGGCGAGACCCAGTACTTC

J: TRBJ2-4
size: NA
V: TRBV30
D: NA
CDR3: CAWNSKNIQYF
DNA: TGTGCCTGGAACTCCAAAAACATTCAGTACTTC

J: TRBJ1-4
size: NA
V: TRBV28
D: TRBD1
CDR3: CASSFPGQGRWEKLFF
DNA: TGTGCCAGCAGTTTTCCGGGACAGGGTCGTTGGGAAAAACTGTTTTTT

J: TRBJ2-7
size: NA
V: TRBV19
D: TRBD2
CDR3: CASSSSTSGTYEQYF
DNA: TGTGCCAGTAGTTCTTCGACTAGCGGGACGTACGAGCAGTACTTC

J: TRBJ2-1
size: NA
V: TRBV20-1
D: NA
CDR3: CSARDSNEQFF
DNA: TGCAGTGCTAGAGATAGCAATGAGCAGTTCTTC

J: TRBJ2-7
size: NA
V: TRBV13
D: TRBD2
CDR3: CASSTTGLAGSYEQYF
DNA: TGTGCCAGCAGCACAACCGGACTAGCGGGTTCCTACGAGCAGTACTTC

J: TRBJ1-2
size: NA
V: TRBV28
D: NA
CDR3: CASSFSPTNYGYTF
DNA: TGTGCCAGCAGTTTTAGTCCTACTAACTATGGCTACACCTTC